This is a list of T cell receptor beta chains from one sample in a study of shared clonotypes between healthy human individuals. Sequenced by immunoSEQ multiplex PCR; TCRdb stores in-frame clones only, minus some. The sample includes 450,000 to 550,000 clones, 79% seen only once; the top ten take 13%. Sequencing was done on a sample of PBMCs. The receptors derive from a woman in her forties in good health. Some clones in this sample may be carry-over from other donors' samples. Each CDR3 is given with its conserved first and last residue.

TRBJ2-2,TRBV4-3,CASSQVAGGLMSGELFF
TRBJ2-1,TRBV7-3,CASSDSTSGYNEQFF
TRBJ2-3,TRBV7-2,CASSYRLAGGTDTQYF
TRBJ1-2,TRBV27,CASSSATGGFSRTGRPPYGYTF
TRBJ2-3,TRBV6-4,CASSSLSGSTDTQYF
TRBJ2-7,TRBV13,CASSLVRRLADSYEQYF
TRBJ2-7,TRBV19,CASSIPGLAYEQYF
TRBJ1-2,TRBV11-2,CASSPFSPGYGYTF
TRBJ2-3,TRBV10-3,CAISGQRSTDTQYF
TRBJ2-1,TRBV28,CASSLGLAGGEEQFF
TRBJ1-2,TRBV5-6,CASSLVQGTGYTF
TRBJ1-1,TRBV27,CASSLSRGNEAFF
TRBJ2-5,TRBV18,CASSPGQETQYF
TRBJ2-7,TRBV18,CASSRQGFYEQYF
TRBJ1-3,TRBV30,CAWSERGSGNTIYF
TRBJ1-1,TRBV5-6,CASSYGTGGPNTEAFF
TRBJ2-1,TRBV30,CAWTRTSGRSSYNEQFF
TRBJ2-7,TRBV11-1,CASSLAGVGYEQYF
TRBJ2-1,TRBV4-1,CASSQFRGSYNEQFF
TRBJ2-7,TRBV5-3,CARSSPLGGRTPYEQYF
TRBJ1-4,TRBV18,CASSPDRAPNEKLFF
TRBJ2-3,TRBV6-1,CASSVRSLGDTQYF
TRBJ1-2,TRBV6-5,CASRSAGNGYTF
TRBJ2-5,TRBV2,CASSGTRAETQYF
TRBJ1-2,TRBV28,CASSLLGQRRYIGIGGYTF
TRBJ2-1,TRBV15,CATSRDLLAGVNEQFF
TRBJ1-2,TRBV5-1,CASSADRGRAVGYTF
TRBJ2-3,TRBV9,CASSALATTQYF
TRBJ2-3,TRBV7-2,CASSAQPGLADTDTQYF
TRBJ2-7,TRBV11-2,CASRARDSKTYEQYF
TRBJ2-7,TRBV7-9,CASRGPSGTYEQYF
TRBJ2-1,TRBV19,CASSIPVAGRDYNEQFF
TRBJ2-7,TRBV18,CASSPGGEAYEQYF
TRBJ2-7,TRBV28,CASSLPTHPYEQYF
TRBJ1-1,TRBV5-1,CASSEGQADNTEAFF
TRBJ1-2,TRBV7-2,CASSTRGPTVGYTF
TRBJ2-1,TRBV9,CASSVTSGPSDEQFF
TRBJ1-2,TRBV28,CASSLGTPSNYGYTF
TRBJ2-7,TRBV5-1,CASRPDRGLYEQYF
TRBJ2-3,TRBV4-3,CASSQGARSTDTQYF
TRBJ2-5,TRBV7-9,CASSLVGSRETQYF
TRBJ2-5,TRBV7-9,CASSPLSGSPQETQYF
TRBJ2-6,TRBV7-7,CASSLLPGPSSGANVLTF
TRBJ1-2,TRBV7-9,CASSPSRGRDDYGYTF
TRBJ2-7,TRBV6-1,CASSLPPPYEQYF
TRBJ1-4,TRBV27,CASRGGATNEKLFF
TRBJ2-7,TRBV7-8,CASSLGPVGEQYF
TRBJ1-5,TRBV28,CASSLPGVGNQPQHF
TRBJ2-7,TRBV4-3,CASSRGSGAYEQYF
TRBJ1-3,TRBV7-2,CASSPTGGPGNTIYF
TRBJ2-7,TRBV5-6,CASSFSVSEQYF
TRBJ1-1,TRBV6-6,CASSYSTDTEAFF
TRBJ2-1,TRBV6-5,CASSRDSENEQFF
TRBJ1-6,TRBV30,CAWDDRGSYNSPLHF
TRBJ2-1,TRBV7-9,CASSPGLAGVWGKNEQFF
TRBJ2-3,TRBV28,CASSFRILLTGMGTDTQYF
TRBJ2-1,TRBV9,CASSVVAGGGDEQFF
TRBJ2-7,TRBV27,CASSSRQRYEQYF
TRBJ1-1,TRBV6-6,CASRGNREANTEAFF
TRBJ1-2,TRBV6-6,CASTEDQGGGYTF